The 10 T cell receptor beta chains listed next were all sequenced from one sample in a study of T cell clonality in common variable immunodeficiency. Sequencing was performed with immunoSEQ multiplex PCR; in TCRdb, only in-frame clones are kept and a portion is missing. Sampling found tens of thousands of clones, none seen once. The sequenced sample consisted of peripheral blood mononuclear cells. Receptors originate from a person aged 18 to 75 in good health.

This clone was counted at least ten times. Read sequence stops 3 residues before the CDR3 end, and the germline J gene provides the missing end. V and J are TRBV5-1 and TRBJ2-1, with 12 bases lining up with TRBD2. The CDR3 is 15 amino acids. V lost 5 bases to trimming and J lost 6 bases; unmatched junction nucleotides: 6. Germline CDR1 is SGHRS and CDR2 is YFSETQ. Partial CDR3 DNA: TGCGCCAGCAGGTCTAGCGGGAGGGTAAGCAATGAG. This encodes CASRSSGRVSNE. The CDR3 reads in full as CASRSSGRVSNEQFF.

Many counts were recorded for this clone. The read ends 3 residues early relative to the CDR3; the germline J gene fills the gap. The rearrangement joins TRBV20-1 to TRBJ2-7; TRBD2 matches at 7 bases. The germline V gene has CDR1 DFQATT and CDR2 SNEGSKA (reference sequence). The junction had 7 bases not matched to a gene; V was cut back by 6 bases and J by 5 bases. The CDR3 is made up of 12 amino acids. The sequenced part of the CDR3 DNA is TGCAGTGCAACAACACTAGCGAACGAG. Amino acid sequence: CSATTLANE. The entire CDR3 is CSATTLANEQYF.

This clone was counted a few times. Read sequence stops 3 residues before the CDR3 end, and the germline J gene provides the missing end. This chain connects TRBV7-8 to TRBJ2-1; D is perhaps TRBD2 (6 bases). This CDR3 contains 14 residues. Trimming left V 6 bases short and J 0 bases short, with 9 bases between. CDR1 is SGHVS and CDR2 is FQNEAQ in the germline V gene. The CDR3 spells CASRAGSSYNEQFF. CDR3 bases read: TGTGCCAGCAGGGCGGGGAGCTCCTACAATGAG.

This clone was seen many times. The read terminates 3 residues before the CDR3 end, so the remaining end is supplied by the germline J gene. The chain couples TRBV6-1 to TRBJ2-3, with 7 bases matching TRBD1. V shed 0 bases, J shed 4 bases, and the junction held 7 bases outside the gene matches. The CDR3 runs 16 residues. In germline, CDR1 is MNHNS, CDR2 SASEGT. The CDR3 reads CASSEARGSISDTQYF. The CDR3 bases that were read are TGTGCCAGCAGTGAAGCCAGGGGGAGTATCTCAGATACG.

This clone has at least ten counts. The CDR3 goes on 3 residues after the read ends, and that part is filled in from the germline J gene. This sequence joins TRBV2 and TRBJ2-5, with 9 bases fitting TRBD2. The CDR3 is 14 residues long. The V gene's germline CDR1 is SNHLY and CDR2 FYNNEI. Losses at the gene ends were 6 bases for V and 3 bases for J; bases not matched to a gene: 5. This chain's CDR3 is CASRSSSGEETQYF. The DNA read from the CDR3 is TGTGCCAGCAGATCCTCTAGCGGGGAAGAGACC.

This clone was recorded at least ten times. The DNA ends 3 residues before the CDR3 does, and the rest of the CDR3 is filled in from the germline J gene. The chain recombines TRBV29-1 with TRBJ2-3, with D possibly matching TRBD1 (5 bases). Trimming removed 3 bases from V and 5 bases from J, with 9 bases in between. CDR1 and CDR2 from the germline V gene are SQVTM and ANQGSEA. The CDR3 is 12 amino acids. The CDR3 loop is CSVDLQGDTQYF. The sequenced part of the CDR3 DNA is TGCAGCGTTGATCTCCAGGGAGATACG.

This clone was detected many times. The CDR3 end falls 3 residues outside the read, so it is completed with the germline J gene. V gene TRBV20-1 combines with J gene TRBJ2-2, with D possibly called TRBD1 or TRBD2 (5 bases each). CDR3 length: 14 residues. V was trimmed by 0 bases and J by 6 bases, leaving 11 bases between them. The germline CDR1 and CDR2 sequences are DFQATT and SNEGSKA (reference sequence). Partial CDR3 DNA: TGCAGTGCTAGAGATCGGGAAGGGGCCGGGGAG. It codes for CSARDREGAGE. The full CDR3 reads CSARDREGAGELFF.

In its sample, this clone was seen many times. The read ends 3 residues early relative to the CDR3; the germline J gene fills the gap. J is TRBJ2-2 and V is TRBV2; 10 nucleotides match TRBD1. From germline, CDR1 is SNHLY and CDR2 FYNNEI. The CDR3 consists of 19 residues. The V and J ends lost 5 bases and 3 bases, in that order; junction bases with no gene match: 15. The CDR3 reads CASSTQTGGTHKDTGELFF. CDR3 bases read: TGTGCCAGCAGTACCCAGACAGGGGGCACTCACAAAGACACCGGGGAG.

In this sample, this clone turned up many times. Read data end 3 residues before the CDR3 end; the end is taken from the germline J gene. The J gene is TRBJ1-3, the V gene TRBV6-2 or TRBV6-3, with D tentatively TRBD1 (6 bases). The CDR3 totals 17 residues. Between the trimmed V and J ends, which lost 6 bases and 0 bases, there was a span of 18 bases. Germline assignment: CDR1 MNHEY and CDR2 SVGEGT. The sequenced CDR3 bases are TGTGCCAGCAGAAAACGGAGGGGGTTGACCTCTGGAAACACC. Translated, it gives CASRKRRGLTSGNT. The whole CDR3 is CASRKRRGLTSGNTIYF.

This clone came up many times. From the germline J gene comes the end of the CDR3, since the read stops 3 residues before it. The chain recombines TRBV5-1 with TRBJ2-3; D possibly corresponds to TRBD2 (6 bases). The CDR3 is 17 amino acids. Germline V gives CDR1 SGHRS, CDR2 YFSETQ. Between the trimmed V and J ends, which lost 4 bases and 3 bases, there was a span of 21 bases. CDR3 bases read: TGCGCCAGCAGCCATAAAATCAGGGAGGTCGGGACAGATACG. Translation: CASSHKIREVGTDT. The CDR3 reads in full as CASSHKIREVGTDTQYF.